One and the same sample provided the 21 T cell receptor beta chains below, sequenced in a study of sequential checkpoint blockade in melanoma. Libraries were prepared by immunoSEQ multiplex PCR; TCRdb keeps only in-frame clonotypes and omits some of them. The data contain about 12,000 clones, 82% of them singletons. Treatment indicated: randomized to nivolumab then ipilimumab (arm A) or the reverse (arm B). The sequencing here drew on CD8+ T cells sorted from blood (inferred from file names), taken from a patient given nivolumab and ipilimumab in sequence. The source is a human donor with melanoma.

The chain joins TRBV5-4 to TRBJ2-1; 8 positions match TRBD1. V gave up 4 bases and J gave up 8 bases; unmatched junction bases: 11. Germline V gene lookup returns CDR1 SGHNT and CDR2 YYREEE (reference sequence). CDR3 length: 15 residues. The CDR3 DNA reads TGTGCCAGCAGCACGGACAGGGAAGGTGATGATGAGCAGTTCTTC. Translation: CASSTDREGDDEQFF. Together with reference TRBV5-4 and TRBJ2-1, the CDR3 gives the full variable domain: ETGVTQSPTHLIKTRGQQVTLRCSSQSGHNTVSWYQQALGQGPQFIFQYYREEENGRGNFPPRFSGLQFPNYSSELNVNALELDDSALYLCASSTDREGDDEQFFGPGTRLTVL.

The genes are TRBV11-2 and TRBJ2-4; 9 bases fit TRBD1. Germline assignment: CDR1 SGHAT and CDR2 FQNNGV. The V segment lost 5 bases and the J segment 2 bases; nucleotides outside the gene matches: 10. The CDR3 runs 17 residues. CDR3 region: CASSAKTGGETKNIQYF. In nucleotides, the CDR3 is TGTGCCAGCAGCGCCAAAACAGGGGGCGAAACCAAAAACATTCAGTACTTC.

This clone was counted only a few times. Here the CDR3 reads CASSYSKISVAETQYF. CDR3 in DNA: TGTGCCAGCAGTTACTCGAAAATCTCGGTCGCCGAGACCCAGTACTTC. The chain carries TRBV6-5 and TRBJ2-5; D unresolved. Trimming cost V 0 bases and J 5 bases, with 16 bases left between them. This CDR3 spans 16 amino acids. In germline, CDR1 is MNHEY, CDR2 SVGAGI.

The genes are TRBV6-5 and TRBJ2-1; 8 bases fit TRBD2. V dropped 6 bases and J dropped 10; count of bases not matched to a gene: 14. The CDR3 totals 15 residues. Germline V gives CDR1 MNHEY, CDR2 SVGAGI. The CDR3 DNA reads TGTGCCAGCAGCCCGGGGGGGTTCCTTACATCGGAGCAGTTCTTC. Protein sequence: CASSPGGFLTSEQFF.

The chain is built from TRBV5-1 and TRBJ2-1; tentatively, D is TRBD1 (6 bases). Germline CDR1 is SGHRS and CDR2 is YFSETQ. The CDR3 has 18 amino acids. Between the trimmed V and J ends, which lost 0 bases and 3 bases, there was a span of 19 bases. CDR3 sequence (DNA): TGCGCCAGCAGCTTGGATATTTCGTTGACAGGCATCTACAATGAGCAGTTCTTC. Its translation: CASSLDISLTGIYNEQFF.

V is TRBV19 and J is TRBJ1-1; no definite D call. CDR1 and CDR2 (germline): LNHDA, SQIVND (reference sequence). The CDR3 spans 13 residues. Trimming removed 1 base from V and 4 bases from J, with 7 bases in between. The CDR3 DNA is TGTGCCAGTAGTATAGGGGGAGTCACTGAAGCTTTCTTT. Protein sequence: CASSIGGVTEAFF.

The V gene is TRBV7-9, the J gene TRBJ2-3, with 11 bases that match TRBD2. This CDR3 has 18 amino acids. CDR1 is SEHNR, CDR2 FQNEAQ, per germline (reference sequence). V dropped 5 bases and J dropped 2; count of bases not matched to a gene: 12. The CDR3 here is CASSPVASGRITTDTQYF. For the CDR3, the DNA is TGTGCCAGCAGCCCAGTGGCTAGCGGGAGGATTACCACAGATACGCAGTATTTT.

V usage is TRBV30 and J usage is TRBJ1-2, with D unclear. Germline CDR1 GTSNPN, CDR2 SVGIG (reference sequence). Trimming removed 2 bases at V and 2 bases at J, with 12 bases between. The CDR3 totals 14 residues. CDR3 bases: TGTGCCTGGAGTTTAGGCGGCGGAAACTATGGCTACACCTTC. Its protein product is CAWSLGGGNYGYTF.

This clone was seen more than once but under ten times. The rearrangement joins TRBV5-5 to TRBJ2-3; 7 positions agree with TRBD1. The CDR3 extends over 15 amino acids. With 2 bases clipped from V and 0 bases from J, the junction kept 3 bases outside the gene matches. Germline assignment: CDR1 SGHKS and CDR2 YYEKEE (reference sequence). CDR3: CASSLGDSSTDTQYF. The CDR3 coding sequence is TGTGCCAGCAGCTTAGGGGACAGCAGCACAGATACGCAGTATTTT.

V usage is TRBV5-8 and J usage is TRBJ1-5; D unclear. V gave up 4 bases and J gave up 6 bases, with 17 bases separating them. The CDR3 length is 15 residues. CDR1 SGHTS and CDR2 YDEGEE come from the germline V gene. The CDR3 sequence: CASSGRELGIQPQHF. In nucleotides, the CDR3 is TGTGCCAGCAGCGGCCGGGAGCTAGGAATTCAGCCCCAGCATTTT.

The chain has TRBV5-1 and TRBJ2-2; TRBD2 matches 7 bases. CDR3 size: 16 residues. Looked up from germline, CDR1 is SGHRS and CDR2 is YFSETQ. V gave up 1 base and J gave up 3 bases; unmatched junction bases: 6. This CDR3 reads CASSLPSGIYTGELFF. CDR3 sequence (DNA): TGCGCCAGCAGCTTGCCTAGCGGCATATACACCGGGGAGCTGTTTTTT.

This clone appeared a few times. The chain joins TRBV28 to TRBJ1-1; 7 bases align to TRBD1. After removal of 5 bases from V and 4 bases from J, the junction contained 7 bases not matched to a gene. The germline V gene has CDR1 MDHEN and CDR2 SYDVKM. The CDR3 is made up of 14 amino acids. The chain's CDR3 is CASSIRGEVTEAFF. The CDR3 nucleotides read TGTGCCAGCAGTATCAGGGGGGAGGTCACTGAAGCTTTCTTT.

The V and J genes are TRBV6-6 and TRBJ2-3; 8 positions match TRBD1. The germline V gene encodes CDR1 MNHNY and CDR2 SVGAGI (reference sequence). The ends lost 6 bases at V and 4 bases at J; junction bases unmatched: 3. The CDR3 consists of 13 residues. CDR3: CASSMTGADTQYF. Written as DNA, the CDR3 is TGTGCCAGCAGCATGACAGGGGCAGATACGCAGTATTTT.

The chain employs TRBV5-6 and TRBJ2-1, with 11 bases fitting TRBD2. CDR3 length: 15 residues. J gave up 3 bases and V 4 bases, and 3 bases lay outside the gene matches. Germline loops: CDR1 SGHDT, CDR2 YYEEEE. This chain's CDR3 is CASSHLAGGYNEQFF. The CDR3 coding sequence is TGTGCCAGCAGCCACCTAGCGGGGGGCTACAATGAGCAGTTCTTC.

The chain combines TRBV9 with TRBJ2-3, with 9 bases matching TRBD2. This CDR3 region has 17 residues. In germline, CDR1 is SGDLS, CDR2 YYNGEE. With 0 bases clipped from V and 3 bases from J, the junction kept 8 bases outside the gene matches. The CDR3 DNA reads TGTGCCAGCAGCGTAGTAGATAGCGGGGGATGGACAGATACGCAGTATTTT. It translates to CASSVVDSGGWTDTQYF.

This chain links TRBV6-6 with TRBJ1-2; perhaps TRBD1 as D (5 bases). V was cut by 6 bases and J by 6 bases, with 11 bases left in between. The germline V gene encodes CDR1 MNHNY and CDR2 SVGAGI (reference sequence). The CDR3 spans 12 residues. The CDR3: CASRNGGDGYTF. The CDR3, as DNA: TGTGCCAGCAGAAACGGGGGTGATGGCTACACCTTC.

The rearrangement uses TRBV9 and TRBJ2-7, with D maybe TRBD1 (5 bases). The CDR3 consists of 14 residues. Germline loops: CDR1 SGDLS, CDR2 YYNGEE. The V gene lost 0 bases and the J gene lost 2 bases, with 9 bases spanning the gap. This CDR3 is CASSVGAGTYEQYF. DNA for the CDR3: TGTGCCAGCAGCGTAGGGGCAGGGACCTACGAGCAGTACTTC.

This chain uses TRBV9 with TRBJ1-1; D gene unclear. This CDR3 is built from 14 residues. Trimming pared 2 bases from V and 1 base from J, leaving 9 bases between. Germline V CDR1 and CDR2: SGDLS, YYNGEE. The CDR3 reads CASSVSGGNTEAFF. CDR3 sequence (DNA): TGTGCCAGCAGCGTTAGTGGTGGGAACACTGAAGCTTTCTTT.

This clone was seen only once. This sequence joins TRBV6-5 and TRBJ1-2; D is perhaps TRBD1 (5 bases). The CDR3 has 13 residues. The V gene lost 3 bases and the J gene lost 9 bases, with 14 bases spanning the gap. CDR1 and CDR2 from the germline V gene are MNHEY and SVGAGI. The chain's CDR3 is CASSYGAGSSYTF. The CDR3 nucleotides are TGTGCCAGCAGTTATGGAGCAGGGTCGAGCTACACCTTC.

This chain links TRBV30 with TRBJ2-7; 8 nucleotides match TRBD1. Germline V gene lookup returns CDR1 GTSNPN and CDR2 SVGIG (reference sequence). Trimming removed 6 bases from V and 0 bases from J; junction bases left unmatched: 1. This CDR3 region has 12 residues. CDR3 DNA sequence: TGTGCCTGTGACAGGGGCTCCTACGAGCAGTACTTC. Encoded protein: CACDRGSYEQYF.

This clone was detected only a few times. This chain uses TRBV7-9 with TRBJ1-2, with D unresolved. V was cut by 1 base and J by 6 bases, with 6 bases left in between. This CDR3 comprises 12 residues. Germline loops: CDR1 SEHNR, CDR2 FQNEAQ (reference sequence). The CDR3 is CASSLGLHGYTF. CDR3 sequence (DNA): TGTGCCAGCAGCTTAGGACTCCATGGCTACACCTTC. Variable domain in full (rest from reference TRBV7-9 and TRBJ1-2): DTGVSQNPRHKITKRGQNVTFRCDPISEHNRLYWYRQTLGQGPEFLTYFQNEAQLEKSRLLSDRFSAERPKGSFSTLEIQRTEQGDSAMYLCASSLGLHGYTFGSGTRLTVV.